Presented here are 14 T cell receptor beta chains from one specimen sequenced in a study of regulatory T cells in long-lasting Graves disease. The time point was: persistent/refractory GD, antithyroid drugs over 5 years with positive TRAb. Preparation of the TCR library used RNA extracted from PBMCs. CDR3 regions were amplified by Arm-PCR using iRepertoire HTBI primers to build TCR beta libraries. MiXCR, run by TCRdb on the multiplex PCR reads, gives a single entry per CDR3 protein. The sample has about 660,000 distinct CDR3 sequences; approximately 29% are singletons. The source material was peripheral blood mononuclear cells (PBMCs), sampled when the disease was refractory, from a patient treated with antithyroid drugs. The receptors shown here come from a female donor with Graves disease.

This clonotype appeared a few times. The CDR3 region is CASSQDRPSVDEQYF. As DNA, the CDR3 is TGTGCCAGCAGCCAAGATCGGCCTAGCGTCGACGAGCAGTACTTC. The J gene is TRBJ2-7, the V gene TRBV3-1, with D perhaps matching TRBD2 (6 bases). The CDR3 covers 15 residues. Trimming took off 0 bases at V and 5 bases at J, with 14 bases between the two ends. Germline V gene sequence: CDR1 LGHDT, CDR2 YNNKEL (reference sequence).

This clonotype has only a few counts. This chain connects TRBV3-1 to TRBJ1-1; maybe TRBD1 (6 bases). The V and J ends lost 7 bases and 1 base respectively, with 19 bases between them. The length of the CDR3 is 16 residues. The germline gives CDR1 LGHDT, CDR2 YNNKEL (reference sequence). The CDR3 nucleotides are TGTGCCAGCACCGCACCCTGGGACACTGAGAACACTGAAGCTTTCTTT. Translating gives CASTAPWDTENTEAFF.

The V gene is TRBV15, the J gene TRBJ2-7; 10 positions match TRBD2. V shed 5 bases, J shed 7 bases, and the junction held 11 bases outside the gene matches. The CDR3 loop spans 15 amino acids. CDR1 LNHNV and CDR2 YYDKDF come from the germline V gene (reference sequence). The CDR3 protein is CATSVGLATPSEQYF. The CDR3 DNA sequence: TGTGCCACCAGCGTGGGACTAGCGACCCCCTCGGAGCAGTACTTC.

CDR3 loop: CASSLLMAGSHEQYF. The CDR3 DNA reads TGTGCCAGCAGCTTATTAATGGCAGGCTCTCACGAGCAGTACTTC. The J gene is TRBJ2-7, the V gene TRBV7-2; D not resolved. CDR3 length: 15 amino acids. Trimming pared 2 bases from V and 5 bases from J, leaving 16 bases between. Germline values: CDR1 SGHTA, CDR2 FQGNSA.

This sequence joins TRBV10-3 and TRBJ1-1; 10 bases align to TRBD1. Trimming took 6 bases from V and 11 from J; bases not matched to a gene: 9. Looked up from germline, CDR1 is ENHRY and CDR2 is SYGVKD. This CDR3 region has 13 residues. CDR3 in amino acids: CAIRDPRDRGAFF. The DNA of the CDR3 is TGTGCCATCAGGGACCCGCGGGACAGGGGCGCTTTCTTT.

This chain joins TRBV6-2 or TRBV6-3 and TRBJ1-6; TRBD1 is a possible D gene (6 bases). Germline V CDR1 and CDR2: MNHEY, SVGEGT. The V gene lost 5 bases and the J gene lost 8 bases, with 13 bases spanning the gap. CDR3 length: 14 residues. CDR3 nucleotide sequence: TGTGCCAGCAGTCGTCAGACAGGCCATTCACCCCTCCACTTT. As protein: CASSRQTGHSPLHF.

Comment on this clonotype: At one boundary the junction diverges from the germline segment, which might be a read error. The chain is built from TRBV6-4 and TRBJ1-2; 8 bases match TRBD1. From germline, CDR1 is MRHNA and CDR2 SNTAGT. This CDR3 spans 15 amino acids. CDR3 region: CAGSGAGGFGYGYTF. The DNA of the CDR3 is TGTGCCGGCAGTGGTGCAGGGGGCTTCGGCTATGGCTACACCTTC.

The chain couples TRBV28 to TRBJ1-1, with 7 positions matching TRBD1. This CDR3 contains 16 residues. Trimming took 2 bases from V and 0 from J; bases not matched to a gene: 6. Germline CDR1 is MDHEN and CDR2 is SYDVKM. The CDR3 loop is CASSLDPDRMNTEAFF. The DNA of the CDR3 is TGTGCCAGCAGTTTAGACCCGGACAGGATGAACACTGAAGCTTTCTTT.

This clonotype has more than one count but fewer than ten. The chain employs TRBV12-3 or TRBV12-4 and TRBJ2-7; D gene unclear. This CDR3 is 13 amino acids long. V lost 5 bases, J lost 0 bases, and 8 bases lay in between. The CDR3 nucleotides read TGTGCCAGCAGTCCCAGCTACTCCTACGAGCAGTACTTC. It yields the protein CASSPSYSYEQYF.

This clonotype was seen repeatedly, ten times or more. The chain employs TRBV2 and TRBJ2-2, with D possibly being TRBD1 (5 bases). CDR3 length: 16 amino acids. The V gene lost 4 bases and the J gene lost 2 bases, with 14 bases spanning the gap. Germline V gives CDR1 SNHLY, CDR2 FYNNEI. DNA for the CDR3: TGTGCCAGCAGTGCCCAGGGAACCCAAAACACCGGGGAGCTGTTTTTT. This gives the protein CASSAQGTQNTGELFF.

The J gene is TRBJ1-1, the V gene TRBV11-2; 10 nucleotides match TRBD1. The V segment lost 4 bases and the J segment 4 bases; nucleotides outside the gene matches: 6. Germline V gene lookup returns CDR1 SGHAT and CDR2 FQNNGV. CDR3 length: 15 residues. Written as DNA, the CDR3 is TGTGCCAGCAGCTCTAGACAGGGGGCCGCCACTGAAGCTTTCTTT. Its translation is CASSSRQGAATEAFF.

This rearrangement joins TRBV7-9 to TRBJ2-7; D might be TRBD1 or TRBD2, each matching 5 bases. This CDR3 spans 14 amino acids. Germline values: CDR1 SEHNR, CDR2 FQNEAQ (reference sequence). V gave up 5 bases and J gave up 3 bases, with 14 bases separating them. The CDR3 here is CASSRTAGYYEQYF. Written as DNA, the CDR3 is TGTGCCAGCAGCCGGACTGCAGGGTACTACGAGCAGTACTTC.

This clonotype came up a few times. The chain recombines TRBV6-1 with TRBJ1-5; possibly TRBD1 for D (5 bases). Between the trimmed V and J ends, which lost 5 bases and 3 bases, there was a span of 17 bases. The CDR3 is 16 residues long. The germline V gene encodes CDR1 MNHNS and CDR2 SASEGT. This CDR3 reads CASSPLAGNPNQPQHF. The CDR3 region has the DNA TGTGCCAGCAGTCCGTTGGCAGGGAATCCCAATCAGCCCCAGCATTTT.

This clonotype occurred many times. This chain uses TRBV28 with TRBJ1-1; D is ambiguous. The V end lost 7 bases, the J end lost 0 bases, and 12 bases lay between the germline ends. The V gene's germline CDR1 is MDHEN and CDR2 SYDVKM. This CDR3 contains 14 residues. Written as DNA, the CDR3 is TGTGCCAGCAATAACAGAATCATGAACACTGAAGCTTTCTTT. Protein product: CASNNRIMNTEAFF.